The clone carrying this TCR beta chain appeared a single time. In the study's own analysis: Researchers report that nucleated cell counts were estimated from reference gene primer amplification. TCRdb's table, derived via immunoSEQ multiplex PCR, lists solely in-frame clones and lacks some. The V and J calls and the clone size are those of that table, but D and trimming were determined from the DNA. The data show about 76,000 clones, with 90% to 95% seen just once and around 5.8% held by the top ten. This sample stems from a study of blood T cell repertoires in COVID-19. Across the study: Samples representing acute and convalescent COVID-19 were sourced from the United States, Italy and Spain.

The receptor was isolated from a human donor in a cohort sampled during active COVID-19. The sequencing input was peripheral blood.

The CDR3 here is CPIAGGPGAGELFF. The CDR3 DNA reads as TGCCCGATAGCGGGGGGGCCAGGTGCCGGGGAGCTGTTTTTT. This chain joins TRBV5-1 and TRBJ2-2, with 11 positions matching TRBD2. This CDR3 has 14 residues. Germline loops: CDR1 SGHRS, CDR2 YFSETQ. Variable domain in full (rest from reference TRBV5-1 and TRBJ2-2): KAGVTQTPRYLIKTRGQQVTLSCSPISGHRSVSWYQQTPGQGLQFLFEYFSETQRNKGNFPGRFSGRQFSNSRSEMNVSTLELGDSALYLCPIAGGPGAGELFFGEGSRLTVL.